The TCR beta chain described here comes from a study of blood T cell repertoires in COVID-19. Study-wide background: COVID-19 samples collected from the United States, Italy and Spain covered acute and convalescent phases.

The germline V gene encodes CDR1 SGHTA and CDR2 FQGNSA. V was cut by 5 bases and J by 7 bases, with 8 bases left in between. The length of the CDR3 is 11 residues. Original analysis: Estimation of nucleated cell counts relied on the amplification of reference gene primers. The assay was immunoSEQ multiplex PCR, and TCRdb's table has in-frame clones only and misses some. V, J and clone size derive from that table, while D and trimming were established from the DNA sequence. This sample yields around 160,000 clones, of which under 90% are seen a single time; around 40% belongs to the top ten. Sequenced: peripheral blood. This TCR was recovered from a human donor in a cohort sampled during active COVID-19. The chain joins TRBV7-2 to TRBJ1-1; unclear D gene. Here the CDR3 DNA reads TGTGCCAGCAGCCCGAAGAGTGAAGCTTTCTTT. Amino acids: CASSPKSEAFF.